The clone carrying this TCR beta chain was recorded once. Its antigen remains unidentified. The data were obtained in a study of cytomegalovirus exposure and HLA in healthy donors. Study-level results: There were fewer than 200 TCR beta chains listed as cytomegalovirus-associated.

The repertoire was sequenced with immunoSEQ multiplex PCR; TCRdb's copy has only in-frame clones and lacks some. The table has about 140,000 clones, 70% to 85% seen once. Germline assignment: CDR1 SGHTA and CDR2 FQGNSA. The CDR3 is 13 residues long. V was clipped by 1 base and J by 8 bases; unmatched bases: 2. The receptor was derived from a man aged 30 to 39 in good health and CMV-seropositive. The rearrangement uses TRBV7-2 and TRBJ1-2, with TRBD1 matching over 9 bases. The material sequenced was PBMCs. CDR3 in amino acids: CASSLGTGVGYTF. DNA for the CDR3: TGTGCCAGCAGCTTAGGGACAGGGGTAGGCTACACCTTC.